This T cell receptor (beta chain) is from a study of shared clonotypes between healthy human individuals. The assay was immunoSEQ multiplex PCR, and TCRdb's table has in-frame clones only and misses some. Counted here are fewer than 600,000 clones, less than 85% occurring once; the ten biggest clones make up approximately 12%. Germline CDR1 reads SQVTM; CDR2 reads ANQGSEA. The CDR3 covers 15 residues. The trim removed 3 bases at V and 2 bases at J, leaving 7 bases unmatched. This receptor was taken from a woman in her thirties or forties in good health. Some clones in this sample may be carry-over from other donors' samples. This rearrangement joins TRBV29-1 to TRBJ2-5; TRBD2 matches 9 bases. Sequencing was performed on PBMCs. The CDR3 sequence is CSVDGLAGTQETQYF. The DNA for the CDR3 is TGCAGCGTTGATGGGCTAGCGGGGACTCAAGAGACCCAGTACTTC.